What follows are 30 T cell receptor beta chains derived from one specimen sequenced in a study of blood T cell repertoires in COVID-19 (dated by TCRdb to 2018 to 2020). The library came from the immunoSEQ multiplex PCR assay. TCRdb obtained this table from immuneACCESS and retained in-frame rearrangements with V and J assigned. These tables miss some clones; where compared with another copy, unresolved V genes account for less than half of the shortfall, and the remainder is unexplained. The table for this sample lists approximately 98,000 clones; 88% of them were counted only once. Over 2% of the sample is held by the ten biggest clonotypes. Sequencing was done on a sample of peripheral blood. The receptor set was obtained from a human donor in a cohort sampled during active COVID-19.

The chain combines TRBV18 with TRBJ1-2; 12 bases are shared with TRBD1. This CDR3 contains 15 residues. The trim removed 0 bases at V and 8 bases at J, leaving 4 bases unmatched. Germline CDR1 and CDR2: KGHSH and LQKENI. CDR3 sequence reads: CASSPPGQGARGYTF. The CDR3 coding sequence is TGTGCCAGCTCACCACCGGGACAGGGGGCGCGGGGCTACACCTTC.

The V call is TRBV4-2, the J call TRBJ1-4; 9 bases line up with TRBD1. The V and J ends lost 8 bases and 8 bases, in that order; junction bases with no gene match: 21. This CDR3 contains 18 residues. Germline V lookup: CDR1 LGHNA, CDR2 YNFKEQ. The CDR3, as DNA: TGTGCCAGCTCTAAGGGGGGACAGGGATCTATTCGGAACGAAAAACTGTTTTTT. Its translation: CASSKGGQGSIRNEKLFF.

The rearrangement uses TRBV7-9 and TRBJ1-2; D might be TRBD1 (5 bases). Germline V gene sequence: CDR1 SEHNR, CDR2 FQNEAQ (reference sequence). The CDR3 is 15 amino acids. Trimming removed 4 bases at V and 4 bases at J, with 16 bases between. The CDR3 loop is CASSWGGSGSYGYTF. The CDR3 bases are TGTGCCAGCAGCTGGGGGGGGTCAGGCAGCTATGGCTACACCTTC.

V and J are TRBV6-5 and TRBJ2-1, with 9 positions matching TRBD2. The germline gives CDR1 MNHEY, CDR2 SVGAGI. The ends lost 6 bases at V and 9 bases at J; junction bases unmatched: 9. The CDR3 runs to 14 residues. The CDR3 DNA follows: TGTGCCAGCAGGGTAGCGGGAGAGGGGGGTGAGCAGTTCTTC. It specifies CASRVAGEGGEQFF.

This clone was observed a single time. The chain has TRBV15 and TRBJ1-4; D not certain. The CDR3 runs to 15 residues. Trimming shortened V by 5 bases and J by 7 bases, and 17 bases separated the two germline ends. CDR1 and CDR2 from the germline V gene are LNHNV and YYDKDF (reference sequence). The CDR3 nucleotides read TGTGCCACCAGCCCCGGTGGAGGGAATACTGAAAAACTGTTTTTT. Residues: CATSPGGGNTEKLFF. Combining the CDR3 with reference TRBV15 and TRBJ1-4 gives the whole variable domain DAMVIQNPRYQVTQFGKPVTLSCSQTLNHNVMYWYQQKSSQAPKLLFHYYDKDFNNEADTPDNFQSRRPNTSFCFLDIRSPGLGDTAMYLCATSPGGGNTEKLFFGSGTQLSVL.

A single count supports this clone. As DNA, the CDR3 is TGCGCCAGCAGCCAAGAGGGCCAGGGGCTCGATCAGCCCCAGCATTTT. Translation: CASSQEGQGLDQPQHF. The chain carries TRBV4-1 and TRBJ1-5, with D perhaps TRBD1 (6 bases). Germline V gene sequence: CDR1 MGHRA, CDR2 YSYEKL. Trimming took 0 bases from V and 5 from J, leaving 14 bases between them. This CDR3 spans 16 amino acids.

This clone was counted only a few times. CDR3 protein: CASSLRTSPYEQYF. The CDR3 DNA follows: TGTGCCAGCAGCCTAAGGACTAGTCCCTACGAGCAGTACTTC. The chain couples TRBV27 to TRBJ2-7, with TRBD2 matching over 7 bases. There are 14 residues in the CDR3. Germline assignment: CDR1 MNHEY and CDR2 SMNVEV (reference sequence). Trimming at V came to 6 bases and at J to 2 bases, leaving 7 bases not matched to a gene.

V gene TRBV7-9 combines with J gene TRBJ2-6; D is undetermined. The germline V gene encodes CDR1 SEHNR and CDR2 FQNEAQ (reference sequence). V lost 5 bases and J 0 bases, leaving 11 bases between the germline ends. The CDR3 runs 16 residues. The CDR3 sequence is CASSPTASSGANVLTF. The CDR3 coding sequence is TGTGCCAGCAGCCCCACCGCGAGCTCTGGGGCCAACGTCCTGACTTTC.

This rearrangement joins TRBV5-1 to TRBJ1-6; 7 nucleotides agree with TRBD1. This CDR3 has 16 amino acids. The J segment lost 4 bases and the V segment lost 4 bases, leaving 8 bases of the junction unmatched. Germline assignment: CDR1 SGHRS and CDR2 YFSETQ. This CDR3 reads CASSPQGTEYNSPLHF. The CDR3 coding sequence is TGCGCCAGCAGCCCGCAGGGGACAGAGTATAATTCACCCCTCCACTTT.

The chain recombines TRBV9 with TRBJ1-6; possibly TRBD1 for D (6 bases). The CDR3 runs 15 residues. Trimming left V 0 bases short and J 2 bases short, with 6 bases between. CDR1 SGDLS and CDR2 YYNGEE come from the germline V gene. The CDR3 spells CASSVGTAYNSPLHF. The DNA of the CDR3 is TGTGCCAGCAGCGTAGGGACAGCCTATAATTCACCCCTCCACTTT.

V gene TRBV18 combines with J gene TRBJ2-5; 7 bases agree with TRBD1. The V gene's germline CDR1 is KGHSH and CDR2 LQKENI. The CDR3 sequence is 15 residues long. The V and J ends lost 3 bases and 1 base, in that order; junction bases with no gene match: 5. In nucleotides, the CDR3 is TGTGCCAGCTCACCTGAACAGGGGTTCCAAGAGACCCAGTACTTC. Protein: CASSPEQGFQETQYF. Full variable domain (outside the CDR3, taken from reference TRBV18 and TRBJ2-5): NAGVMQNPRHLVRRRGQEARLRCSPMKGHSHVYWYRQLPEEGLKFMVYLQKENIIDESGMPKERFSAEFPKEGPSILRIQQVVRGDSAAYFCASSPEQGFQETQYFGPGTRLLVL.

V gene TRBV28 combines with J gene TRBJ1-1, with TRBD1 matching over 7 bases. The trim removed 5 bases at V and 1 base at J, leaving 10 bases unmatched. This CDR3 comprises 16 residues. The germline CDR1 and CDR2 sequences are MDHEN and SYDVKM. In nucleotides, the CDR3 is TGTGCCAGCAGTCTTGACAGGGATAAAGCGAACACTGAAGCTTTCTTT. It encodes CASSLDRDKANTEAFF.

The chain combines TRBV4-1 with TRBJ2-7; TRBD2 matches 8 bases. The ends lost 3 bases at V and 0 bases at J; junction bases unmatched: 1. Germline assignment: CDR1 MGHRA and CDR2 YSYEKL. The length of the CDR3 is 14 residues. Here the CDR3 reads CASSQRGASYEQYF. The CDR3 DNA reads TGCGCCAGCAGCCAGCGGGGGGCCTCCTACGAGCAGTACTTC.

The V and J genes are TRBV12-5 and TRBJ1-3; D unresolved. Germline V CDR1 and CDR2: LGHNT, FRNRAP. This CDR3 contains 14 residues. V was clipped by 2 bases and J by 3 bases, with 8 bases between them. The CDR3 sequence: CASGLRVDGNTIYF. The CDR3 DNA sequence: TGTGCTAGTGGTTTGCGGGTGGATGGAAACACCATATATTTT. Drawing the rest from reference TRBV12-5 and TRBJ1-3, the complete variable domain is DARVTQTPRHKVTEMGQEVTMRCQPILGHNTVFWYRQTMMQGLELLAYFRNRAPLDDSGMPKDRFSAEMPDATLATLKIQPSEPRDSAVYFCASGLRVDGNTIYFGEGSWLTVV.

The chain carries TRBV7-9 and TRBJ1-5; D perhaps matches TRBD1 (5 bases). This CDR3 has 14 amino acids. V was cut by 2 bases and J by 7 bases, with 12 bases left in between. Germline-derived CDR1 and CDR2 are SEHNR and FQNEAQ (reference sequence). CDR3 DNA: TGTGCCAGCAGCTTAAATAGGGGCGAGCAGCCCCAGCATTTT. Protein sequence: CASSLNRGEQPQHF.

This chain links TRBV5-4 with TRBJ1-2; 8 nucleotides match TRBD1. Trimming removed 0 bases from V and 3 bases from J; junction bases left unmatched: 7. Germline CDR1 is SGHNT and CDR2 is YYREEE (reference sequence). This CDR3 is 16 amino acids long. The CDR3 DNA is TGTGCCAGCAGCTTGGGATCCCCGACAGGGGACTATGGCTACACCTTC. Protein: CASSLGSPTGDYGYTF.

The chain couples TRBV9 to TRBJ2-2; D perhaps matches TRBD2 (6 bases). The V gene's germline CDR1 is SGDLS and CDR2 YYNGEE. There are 15 residues in the CDR3. V was pared by 2 bases and J by 1 base, with 9 bases between. This CDR3 reads CASSVLAVNTGELFF. CDR3 DNA: TGTGCCAGCAGCGTTTTAGCGGTGAACACCGGGGAGCTGTTTTTT.

The chain is built from TRBV5-6 and TRBJ1-5, with 10 positions matching TRBD1. The CDR3 consists of 16 residues. J gave up 4 bases and V 3 bases, and 7 bases lay outside the gene matches. CDR1 SGHDT and CDR2 YYEEEE come from the germline V gene. The CDR3 sequence is CASSSLRDRGNQPQHF. DNA for the CDR3: TGTGCCAGCAGCTCCCTCCGGGACAGGGGAAATCAGCCCCAGCATTTT.

With respect to this clone: The same CDR3 is also encoded by other DNA sequences in this sample. This chain links TRBV5-1 with TRBJ1-1; tentative D call: TRBD1 (6 bases). The CDR3 has 15 amino acids. The ends were cut back, 0 bases at V and 0 bases at J, with 9 bases in the middle. Looked up from germline, CDR1 is SGHRS and CDR2 is YFSETQ. The CDR3 bases are TGCGCCAGCAGCTTGGGTGGGGGCATGAACACTGAAGCTTTCTTT. It is translated as CASSLGGGMNTEAFF.

The chain links TRBV6-6 to TRBJ2-5; D is possibly TRBD2 (5 bases). Germline CDR1 reads MNHNY; CDR2 reads SVGAGI (reference sequence). The V gene lost 6 bases and the J gene lost 2 bases, with 10 bases spanning the gap. The CDR3 length is 13 residues. The chain's CDR3 is CASRWGEQETQYF. CDR3 coding DNA: TGTGCCAGCAGATGGGGAGAACAAGAGACCCAGTACTTC.

The rearrangement joins TRBV6-2 or TRBV6-3 to TRBJ2-1; 7 bases map to TRBD1. CDR3 length: 17 amino acids. Trimming at V came to 2 bases and at J to 4 bases, leaving 11 bases not matched to a gene. Germline CDR1 MNHEY, CDR2 SVGEGT. The CDR3 sequence: CASSYHAGQDWYNEQFF. Written as DNA, the CDR3 is TGTGCCAGCAGTTACCACGCAGGACAGGATTGGTACAATGAGCAGTTCTTC.

The chain carries TRBV27 and TRBJ2-5; D uncertain. CDR1 MNHEY and CDR2 SMNVEV come from the germline V gene (reference sequence). Trimming removed 7 bases from V and 3 bases from J, with 6 bases in between. The CDR3 runs to 11 residues. CDR3 loop: CASTSEETQYF. The CDR3 bases are TGTGCCAGCACGTCGGAAGAGACCCAGTACTTC.

The chain has TRBV19 and TRBJ2-1, with a tentative D call TRBD2 (5 bases). The CDR3 length is 15 residues. The V end lost 4 bases, the J end lost 8 bases, and 18 bases lay between the germline ends. The germline V gene has CDR1 LNHDA and CDR2 SQIVND (reference sequence). In DNA, the CDR3 is TGTGCCAGTAGTACGGGTCTCGCGCCAGCGGATGAGCAGTTCTTC. Residues: CASSTGLAPADEQFF.

The J gene is TRBJ2-7, the V gene TRBV5-1; TRBD1 matches 7 bases. Germline-derived CDR1 and CDR2 are SGHRS and YFSETQ. After removal of 4 bases from V and 2 bases from J, the junction contained 6 bases not matched to a gene. CDR3 length: 14 amino acids. CDR3 residues: CASSPRDRAYEQYF. As DNA, the CDR3 is TGCGCCAGCAGCCCTCGGGACAGAGCCTACGAGCAGTACTTC.

This chain uses TRBV5-1 with TRBJ1-4; D not certain. Trimming removed 2 bases at V and 2 bases at J, with 7 bases between. This CDR3 spans 14 amino acids. Germline V gene sequence: CDR1 SGHRS, CDR2 YFSETQ. CDR3 sequence: CASSFPGTNEKLFF. CDR3 DNA: TGCGCCAGCAGCTTCCCCGGGACTAATGAAAAACTGTTTTTT.

The chain uses TRBV7-9 and TRBJ1-1; 7 bases fit TRBD1. CDR3 length: 14 amino acids. Trimming took 0 bases from V and 5 from J; bases not matched to a gene: 3. From germline, CDR1 is SEHNR and CDR2 FQNEAQ (reference sequence). As DNA, the CDR3 is TGTGCCAGCAGCTTAGCGGACAGGAGAACTGAAGCTTTCTTT. It translates to CASSLADRRTEAFF. Together with reference TRBV7-9 and TRBJ1-1, the CDR3 gives the full variable domain: DTGVSQNPRHKITKRGQNVTFRCDPISEHNRLYWYRQTLGQGPEFLTYFQNEAQLEKSRLLSDRFSAERPKGSFSTLEIQRTEQGDSAMYLCASSLADRRTEAFFGQGTRLTVV.

This chain links TRBV29-1 with TRBJ2-7; a possible D gene is TRBD1 (5 bases). V lost 6 bases to trimming and J lost 3 bases, with 9 bases between them. The germline gives CDR1 SQVTM, CDR2 ANQGSEA. CDR3 length: 11 residues. CDR3 sequence reads: CSVQTGYEQYF. As DNA, the CDR3 is TGCAGCGTCCAAACAGGCTACGAGCAGTACTTC.

CDR3 in DNA: TGTGCCAGCAGCTTCCCGGGACTAGCGGACCATAATGAGCAGTTCTTC. This sequence encodes CASSFPGLADHNEQFF. The genes are TRBV5-8 and TRBJ2-1; 11 bases map to TRBD2. CDR3 length: 16 amino acids. Per the germline V gene, CDR1 is SGHTS and CDR2 is YDEGEE. V dropped 2 bases and J dropped 7; count of bases not matched to a gene: 8.

This clone occurred a few times. CDR3 sequence (DNA): TGCGCCAGCAGCATACAGGGGCTTCAGGAGACCCAGTACTTC. Amino acid sequence: CASSIQGLQETQYF. The V call is TRBV5-1, the J call TRBJ2-5, with 7 bases that match TRBD1. The V segment lost 4 bases and the J segment 5 bases; nucleotides outside the gene matches: 8. Germline V gene lookup returns CDR1 SGHRS and CDR2 YFSETQ. This CDR3 is 14 amino acids long.

The CDR3 region has the DNA TGTGCCATCAGTGGGAGCGGGATAAATGGGGCAGATACGCAGTATTTT. Protein product: CAISGSGINGADTQYF. V usage is TRBV10-3 and J usage is TRBJ2-3, with 7 bases matching TRBD2. Germline CDR1 is ENHRY and CDR2 is SYGVKD. The CDR3 length is 16 residues. V lost 4 bases to trimming and J lost 4 bases; unmatched junction nucleotides: 11.